This T cell receptor beta chain was captured in a study of T-cell reconstitution after alpha-beta-depleted transplantation in children. Study findings and constraints: Approximately two months post-transplant, alpha-beta T cells reportedly originated from several hundred expanded graft clones. Hyperexpanded clones declined; after one year, newly produced T cells mostly supplied diversity.

Unique molecular identifiers were incorporated when the TCRbeta library was constructed. TCRdb reprocessed the PCR reads via MiXCR and lists one record per CDR3 protein. This table has 490,000 or so distinct CDR3 sequences, approximately 10% appearing once. This clonotype came up many times. Its antigen is still unknown. The CDR3 contains 13 residues. V lost 1 base and J 3 bases, leaving 7 bases between the germline ends. This TCR was sampled from a child aged 2-15 years with inherited bone marrow failure, due to receive a stem cell transplant. The chain uses TRBV12-3 or TRBV12-4 and TRBJ2-7; D remains ambiguous. The sequencing used PBMCs, collected before TCRalphabeta/CD19-depleted stem cell transplant. The CDR3 sequence is CASSLDTGYEQYF. CDR3 DNA: TGTGCCAGCAGTTTAGACACTGGCTACGAGCAGTACTTC.